This T cell receptor beta chain comes out of a study of T cell responses to AZD1222 COVID-19 vaccine (dated by TCRdb to the early 2020s). Notes on the research overall: TCR sequencing covered about 230 trial participants: 207 given two doses of AZD1222 and 26 given two doses of MenACWY control vaccine. Trial participants were enrolled by age into 18-55, 56-69 and 70-plus year subgroups, with around 150, 28 and 57 TCR-sequenced participants respectively.

The time point label, as the study defines it: about 28 days (+/-7) after the second vaccine dose. Because spike-specific TCR depth and breadth did not differ between the two schedules, AZD1222 recipients who got a second dose at roughly 4 weeks were pooled with those who got a second dose at roughly 12 weeks. Vaccinee samples were obtained from the UK trials COV001 and COV002, which included a single-blind randomized controlled phase 2/3 trial of AZD1222 (ChAdOx1 nCoV-19) in healthy adults. Trial participant PBMC samples were collected at day 0 and day 28 after the second dose for TCRbeta chain sequencing. Notes on this clone: No antigen is known for it. The sample holds no much larger clone one base away, and base qualities are not on file.

The CDR3 regions of human TCRbeta chains were analyzed by immunosequencing. In the original analysis: Repertoire TCRs were checked for matches against a reference library of SARS-CoV-2-specific TCRs that had been generated using the MIRA antigen-specificity platform. Breadth meant the fraction of unique TCRs that were SARS-CoV-2-associated, whereas depth meant the fraction of total T cells that were SARS-CoV-2-associated. Using the MIRA data, every spike-specific TCR was mapped to the spike region that the TCR reacted to and assigned to either a CD4 or a CD8 class. Log10-transformed breadth and depth values were compared by one-way ANOVA with Sidak's multiple comparisons tests. As stored in TCRdb, this immuneACCESS dataset retains in-frame rearrangements with V and J assigned. A fraction of the clones does not appear; measured against another copy, unresolved V genes explain less than half of the discrepancy, and the remainder lacks a known reason. V, J and clone size were drawn from that table, and D and trimming were deduced from the DNA. The sample yields fewer than 200,000 clones; approximately 90% were counted once. The ten biggest clones cover roughly 0.98% of the sample.

Broader findings and caveats from the paper: In the small 56-69-year group, the increase in depth fell short of significance, most likely because of low power. Participants were mostly white British and included more females than males, and it was suggested by the authors that clonal diversity may have been underestimated. Conclusions about previously exposed vaccinees were limited because only six AZD1222 recipients were SARS-CoV-2 seropositive at baseline. Because no day 14 peak-response samples were available, repertoires were characterized only after the peak T cell response. CD4 TCRs associated with the vaccine covered the entire spike protein, and the dominant responses were in regions 160-218 and 743-854. Spike-specific TCR breadth and depth rose significantly after two AZD1222 doses compared with day 0 and with MenACWY recipients. Reportedly, almost half of the unique spike-specific TCRs recognized epitopes lying outside the regions that are mutated in the B.1.351 and B.1.1.7 variants.

Source: peripheral blood, taken 28 days after the second AZD1222 dose. This TCR was recovered from an adult who received the AZD1222 COVID-19 vaccine.

The DNA is as follows: TGTGCCAGCAGTGAAAGGTCAGGGGGCTTCAGCTCCTATAATTCACCCCTCCACTTT. It translates to CASSERSGGFSSYNSPLHF. The chain was built from TRBV6-1 and TRBJ1-6, and TRBD1 aligns with 8 junction nucleotides. CDR1 MNHNS and CDR2 SASEGT are derived from the germline V gene. Clipping removes 2 bases from V and 0 bases from J, with 9 as the unmatched junction base count. Counted from cysteine to phenylalanine, this CDR3 has 19 amino acids. The sequence is cut down to CDR3 DNA, 57 bases in frame from base 1.